Below are 25 T cell receptor beta chains sequenced from a single sample in a study of T cells in tumors after PD-1 blockade. Profiled with immunoSEQ multiplex PCR; TCRdb holds only in-frame clones, not every one. The sample has 45,000 or so clones; around 85% are singletons. The starting material was PBMCs, obtained before anti-PD-1 therapy. The receptors derive from a human donor with advanced basal cell or squamous cell carcinoma (not recorded which).

The chain is built from TRBV5-1 and TRBJ2-7; TRBD2 agrees at 12 bases. CDR1 SGHRS and CDR2 YFSETQ come from the germline V gene. This CDR3 contains 16 residues. Losses at the gene ends were 3 bases for V and 0 bases for J; bases not matched to a gene: 4. The CDR3 spells CASSSMTSGSSYEQYF. The CDR3, as DNA: TGCGCCAGCAGCTCCATGACTAGCGGGAGCTCCTACGAGCAGTACTTC.

This clone was observed a handful of times. The rearrangement uses TRBV2 and TRBJ1-2, with a tentative D call TRBD1 (5 bases). Germline V gene lookup returns CDR1 SNHLY and CDR2 FYNNEI. V lost 7 bases and J lost 7, with 13 bases in between. This CDR3 region has 12 residues. CDR3 protein: CASTRERGGYTF. The CDR3 coding sequence is TGTGCCAGCACCAGGGAGAGGGGTGGCTACACCTTC. The entire variable domain, with the rest obtained from reference TRBV2 and TRBJ1-2, is as follows: EPEVTQTPSHQVTQMGQEVILRCVPISNHLYFYWYRQILGQKVEFLVSFYNNEISEKSEIFDDQFSVERPDGSNFTLKIRSTKLEDSAMYFCASTRERGGYTFGSGTRLTVV.

The table lists this clone with many counts. The chain carries TRBV18 and TRBJ1-5, with TRBD1 matching 8 bases. Looked up from germline, CDR1 is KGHSH and CDR2 is LQKENI. With V trimmed by 3 bases and J by 6 bases, 4 bases remained unmatched. The CDR3 totals 14 residues. Written as DNA, the CDR3 is TGTGCCAGCTCACCGACAGGGGAAGGTCAGCCCCAGCATTTT. Protein sequence: CASSPTGEGQPQHF.

The rearrangement links TRBV3-1 (or the pseudogene TRBV3-2) to TRBJ2-7; 9 bases are a match to TRBD2. V lost 4 bases, J lost 3 bases, and 10 bases stayed unmatched. This CDR3 region has 16 residues. The germline V gene encodes CDR1 LGHDT and CDR2 YNNKEL (reference sequence). The CDR3 DNA follows: TGTGCCAGCAGCCCTAGTCTGGTAGCGGGAGTCTACGAGCAGTACTTC. This codes for CASSPSLVAGVYEQYF.

The CDR3 here is CASSLGIPSSYEQYF. CDR3 nucleotide sequence: TGTGCCAGCAGTTTAGGGATTCCCAGCTCCTACGAGCAGTACTTC. This chain uses TRBV27 with TRBJ2-7; D uncertain. Germline V lookup: CDR1 MNHEY, CDR2 SMNVEV (reference sequence). This CDR3 comprises 15 residues. V lost 2 bases to trimming and J lost 0 bases, with 11 bases between them.

This clone was counted at least ten times. The chain combines TRBV5-1 with TRBJ1-5; D is undetermined. The CDR3 is 14 residues long. Germline loops: CDR1 SGHRS, CDR2 YFSETQ. Between the trimmed V and J ends, which lost 0 bases and 7 bases, there was a span of 11 bases. This chain's CDR3 is CASSLEGLGQPQHF. CDR3 coding DNA: TGCGCCAGCAGCTTGGAGGGTCTGGGCCAGCCCCAGCATTTT.

CDR3 in DNA: TGTGCCACTAGACGACGGGCGAACACTGAAGCTTTCTTT. Translation gives CATRRRANTEAFF. J is TRBJ1-1 and V is TRBV5-5; D unclear. Germline CDR1 SGHKS, CDR2 YYEKEE (reference sequence). CDR3 length equals 13 residues. Trimming removed 9 bases at V and 1 base at J, with 13 bases between.

This clone came up a few times. The V and J genes are TRBV7-8 and TRBJ1-2; D unclear. Germline assignment: CDR1 SGHVS and CDR2 FQNEAQ. The V end lost 0 bases, the J end lost 4 bases, and 9 bases lay between the germline ends. The CDR3 spans 14 residues. The CDR3 reads CASSLAPTAYGYTF. The CDR3 DNA reads TGTGCCAGCAGCTTAGCTCCCACAGCCTATGGCTACACCTTC.

As DNA, the CDR3 is TGCAGCGTATCCGACGGTAACACTGAAGCTTTCTTT. Its protein product is CSVSDGNTEAFF. J is TRBJ1-1 and V is TRBV29-1, with D hard to call. The CDR3 covers 12 residues. Per germline, CDR1 SQVTM and CDR2 ANQGSEA. Trimming took off 6 bases at V and 2 bases at J, with 10 bases between the two ends.

The chain is built from TRBV13 and TRBJ1-1, with 7 bases aligning to TRBD1. The CDR3 spans 17 residues. CDR1 and CDR2 (germline): PRHDT, FYEKMQ (reference sequence). The V segment lost 3 bases and the J segment 0 bases; nucleotides outside the gene matches: 10. The CDR3 reads CASSFIRGRLLNTEAFF. CDR3 sequence (DNA): TGTGCCAGCAGCTTCATTAGGGGGCGCTTGTTGAACACTGAAGCTTTCTTT.

V and J are TRBV25-1 and TRBJ2-7; no reliable D call. Germline lookup yields CDR1 MGHDK and CDR2 SYGVNS. V lost 3 bases and J lost 7, with 13 bases in between. The CDR3 has 13 amino acids. This CDR3 is CASSDGPVGEQYF. As DNA, the CDR3 is TGTGCCAGCAGTGACGGACCGGTGGGAGAGCAGTACTTC.

This chain uses TRBV11-3 with TRBJ2-3; TRBD2 matches at 10 bases. This CDR3 region has 15 residues. The ends lost 3 bases at V and 6 bases at J; junction bases unmatched: 6. Germline V gene data show CDR1 as SGHNT and CDR2 as YENEEA. The CDR3 DNA reads as TGTGCCAGCAGCTTTAGTCTAGCGGGAGTTGATACGCAGTATTTT. Its translation is CASSFSLAGVDTQYF.

This rearrangement joins TRBV15 to TRBJ2-2; TRBD2 matches 12 bases. Per the germline V gene, CDR1 is LNHNV and CDR2 is YYDKDF (reference sequence). This CDR3 has 20 amino acids. The trim removed 1 base at V and 1 base at J, leaving 10 bases unmatched. CDR3 sequence (DNA): TGTGCCACCAGCAGAGGACGACTAGCGGGAGTGCCTGGGAACACCGGGGAGCTGTTTTTT. It codes for CATSRGRLAGVPGNTGELFF.

This clone was observed a handful of times. The V gene is TRBV11-3, the J gene TRBJ2-2; perhaps TRBD2 as D (5 bases). CDR1 is SGHNT and CDR2 is YENEEA in the germline V gene. This CDR3 region has 14 residues. V was trimmed by 3 bases and J by 3 bases, leaving 8 bases between them. The CDR3: CASSLFGDTGELFF. CDR3 in DNA: TGTGCCAGCAGCTTGTTCGGGGACACCGGGGAGCTGTTTTTT.

The rearrangement uses TRBV11-3 and TRBJ2-1; D perhaps matches TRBD2 (5 bases). V shed 2 bases and J shed 12 bases, with 11 bases lying between them. The CDR3 is 12 residues long. Germline V CDR1 and CDR2: SGHNT, YENEEA. The CDR3 sequence: CASSLSSAGQFF. DNA of the CDR3: TGTGCCAGCAGCTTATCGAGCGCGGGGCAGTTCTTC.

This chain joins TRBV2 and TRBJ2-7; D is perhaps TRBD1 (5 bases). The CDR3 loop spans 12 amino acids. The V and J ends lost 6 bases and 6 bases respectively, with 12 bases between them. CDR1 and CDR2 from the germline V gene are SNHLY and FYNNEI. The CDR3 DNA is TGTGCCAGCAGGCCAGGGTTTCTCGAGCAGTACTTC. Amino acid sequence: CASRPGFLEQYF. Variable domain in full (rest from reference TRBV2 and TRBJ2-7): EPEVTQTPSHQVTQMGQEVILRCVPISNHLYFYWYRQILGQKVEFLVSFYNNEISEKSEIFDDQFSVERPDGSNFTLKIRSTKLEDSAMYFCASRPGFLEQYFGPGTRLTVT.

This chain links TRBV5-1 with TRBJ1-6; D might be TRBD1 (5 bases). This CDR3 has 13 amino acids. CDR1 is SGHRS, CDR2 YFSETQ, per germline. V lost 4 bases and J 7 bases, leaving 9 bases between the germline ends. The DNA for the CDR3 is TGCGCCAGCAGCCAGGGAGGGAATTCACCCCTCCACTTT. Its protein product is CASSQGGNSPLHF.

V is TRBV4-2 and J is TRBJ2-1; 12 nucleotides agree with TRBD2. V was clipped by 3 bases and J by 3 bases; unmatched bases: 3. The CDR3 is 16 residues long. Germline assignment: CDR1 LGHNA and CDR2 YNFKEQ. In DNA, the CDR3 is TGTGCCAGCAGCCAGAGACTAGCGGGGGTCTACAATGAGCAGTTCTTC. Amino acid sequence: CASSQRLAGVYNEQFF.

The rearrangement uses TRBV15 and TRBJ1-5; 8 nucleotides match TRBD1. This CDR3 region has 15 residues. Germline V CDR1 and CDR2: LNHNV, YYDKDF (reference sequence). Trimming at V came to 2 bases and at J to 7 bases, leaving 7 bases not matched to a gene. The CDR3 sequence is CATSRYRGFGQPQHF. The CDR3 DNA reads TGTGCCACCAGCAGATACAGGGGGTTCGGGCAGCCCCAGCATTTT. Full variable domain (outside the CDR3, taken from reference TRBV15 and TRBJ1-5): DAMVIQNPRYQVTQFGKPVTLSCSQTLNHNVMYWYQQKSSQAPKLLFHYYDKDFNNEADTPDNFQSRRPNTSFCFLDIRSPGLGDTAMYLCATSRYRGFGQPQHFGDGTRLSIL.

The CDR3 DNA is TGTGCCAGCAGCCAAGATCTGGTAGCGGAGTACTCCTACGAGCAGTACTTC. Translation gives CASSQDLVAEYSYEQYF. V usage is TRBV4-2 and J usage is TRBJ2-7; D is possibly TRBD2 (6 bases). This CDR3 is built from 17 residues. The germline CDR1 and CDR2 sequences are LGHNA and YNFKEQ. V lost 0 bases to trimming and J lost 0 bases, with 15 bases between them.

This chain's CDR3 is CATTGSDDYGYTF. DNA of the CDR3: TGCGCCACTACAGGTTCAGACGACTATGGCTACACCTTC. The chain employs TRBV5-1 and TRBJ1-2; the D gene is possibly TRBD1 (5 bases). The CDR3 sequence is 13 residues long. The germline CDR1 and CDR2 sequences are SGHRS and YFSETQ. Trimming shortened V by 9 bases and J by 3 bases, and 15 bases separated the two germline ends. Combining the CDR3 with reference TRBV5-1 and TRBJ1-2 gives the whole variable domain KAGVTQTPRYLIKTRGQQVTLSCSPISGHRSVSWYQQTPGQGLQFLFEYFSETQRNKGNFPGRFSGRQFSNSRSEMNVSTLELGDSALYLCATTGSDDYGYTFGSGTRLTVV.

The rearrangement uses TRBV4-1 and TRBJ1-4; tentative D call: TRBD1 (5 bases). The CDR3 runs to 15 residues. Trimming left V 3 bases short and J 4 bases short, with 12 bases between. CDR1 is MGHRA, CDR2 YSYEKL, per germline. The CDR3 DNA reads as TGCGCCAGCAGCCACCCGACAGATTATAATGAAAAACTGTTTTTT. Encoded protein: CASSHPTDYNEKLFF.

This chain joins TRBV4-2 and TRBJ1-3; tentatively, D is TRBD1 (5 bases). CDR3 length equals 16 residues. With 0 bases removed from V and 0 bases from J, the gap between germline ends came to 9 bases. Germline V gene lookup returns CDR1 LGHNA and CDR2 YNFKEQ. CDR3 in DNA: TGTGCCAGCAGCCAAGACAGGGTCGGCTCTGGAAACACCATATATTTT. It yields the protein CASSQDRVGSGNTIYF.

The chain joins TRBV5-1 to TRBJ1-1; TRBD1 is a possible D gene (5 bases). CDR1 and CDR2 from the germline V gene are SGHRS and YFSETQ. The CDR3 is 14 amino acids. The V end was cut by 0 bases, the J end by 6 bases, with 12 bases between. The CDR3 bases are TGCGCCAGCAGCTTGGCCTGGGGCGAGGCTGAAGCTTTCTTT. Translated, it gives CASSLAWGEAEAFF.

The chain uses TRBV21-1 and TRBJ2-1; the table names TRBD2, a call not compared with the DNA. TRBV21-1 is flagged as a pseudogene. The length of the CDR3 is 22 residues. The CDR3, as DNA: TGTGCCAGCAGCAAAAGAAGGTCGGAAAAACTAGCGGGGGCGAGAACCTACAATGAGCAGTTCTTC. This codes for CASSKRRSEKLAGARTYNEQFF.